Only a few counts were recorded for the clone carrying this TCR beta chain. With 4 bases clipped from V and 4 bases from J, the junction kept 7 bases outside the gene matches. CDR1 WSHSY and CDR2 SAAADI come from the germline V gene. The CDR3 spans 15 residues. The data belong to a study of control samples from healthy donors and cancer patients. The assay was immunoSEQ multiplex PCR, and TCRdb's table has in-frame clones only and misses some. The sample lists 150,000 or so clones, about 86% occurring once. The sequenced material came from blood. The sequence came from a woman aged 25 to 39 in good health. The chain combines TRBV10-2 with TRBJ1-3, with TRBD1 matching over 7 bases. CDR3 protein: CASSVPQGSGNTIYF. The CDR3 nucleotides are TGCGCCAGCAGTGTGCCACAGGGGTCGGGAAACACCATATATTTT.